This TCR beta chain was identified during a study of blood T cell repertoires in COVID-19. Profiled with immunoSEQ multiplex PCR; TCRdb holds only in-frame clones, not every one. The table lists around 150,000 clones, about nine tenths of them singletons. With 5 bases clipped from V and 3 bases from J, the junction kept 10 bases outside the gene matches. Germline lookup yields CDR1 KGHSH and CDR2 LQKENI. The length of the CDR3 is 16 residues. The TCR was taken from a woman aged 60-75 years with active or convalescent COVID-19. The chain is built from TRBV18 and TRBJ2-1; 7 nucleotides agree with TRBD2. Sample: peripheral blood. CDR3 residues: CASSAATGGNYNEQFF. As DNA, the CDR3 is TGTGCCAGCTCAGCAGCCACGGGGGGAAACTACAATGAGCAGTTCTTC.